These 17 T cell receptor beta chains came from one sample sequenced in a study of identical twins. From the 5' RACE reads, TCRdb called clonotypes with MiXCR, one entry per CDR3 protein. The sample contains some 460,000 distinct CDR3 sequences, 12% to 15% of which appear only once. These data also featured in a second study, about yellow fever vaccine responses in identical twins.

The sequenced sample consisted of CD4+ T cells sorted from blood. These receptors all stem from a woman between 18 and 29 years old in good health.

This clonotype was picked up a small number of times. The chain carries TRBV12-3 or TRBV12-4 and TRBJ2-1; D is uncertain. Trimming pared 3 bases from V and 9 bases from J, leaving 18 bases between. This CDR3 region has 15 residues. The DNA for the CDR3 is TGTGCCAGCAGTTTCGTTCCTCTCCGGAATAGTGAGCAGTTCTTC. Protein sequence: CASSFVPLRNSEQFF.

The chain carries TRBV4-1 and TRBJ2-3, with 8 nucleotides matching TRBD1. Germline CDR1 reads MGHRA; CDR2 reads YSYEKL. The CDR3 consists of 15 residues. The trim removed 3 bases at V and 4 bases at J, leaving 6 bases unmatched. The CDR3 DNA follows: TGCGCCAGCAGCCATACAGGGGGTCGGTCAGATACGCAGTATTTT. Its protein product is CASSHTGGRSDTQYF.

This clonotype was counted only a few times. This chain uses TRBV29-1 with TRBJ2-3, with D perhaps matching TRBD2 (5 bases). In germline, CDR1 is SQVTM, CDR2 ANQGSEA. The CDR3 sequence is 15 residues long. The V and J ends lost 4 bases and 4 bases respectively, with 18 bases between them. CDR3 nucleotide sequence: TGCAGCGTTGTCTTGCTGAGAGGGCGATCAGATACGCAGTATTTT. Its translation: CSVVLLRGRSDTQYF.

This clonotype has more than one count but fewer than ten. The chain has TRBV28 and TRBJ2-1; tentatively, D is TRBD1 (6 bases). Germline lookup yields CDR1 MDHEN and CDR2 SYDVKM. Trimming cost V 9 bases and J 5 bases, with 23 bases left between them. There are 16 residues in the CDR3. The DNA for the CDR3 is TGTGCCAGTGATCAGGGGTGGGGGAGTGGGGACAATGAGCAGTTCTTC. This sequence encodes CASDQGWGSGDNEQFF.

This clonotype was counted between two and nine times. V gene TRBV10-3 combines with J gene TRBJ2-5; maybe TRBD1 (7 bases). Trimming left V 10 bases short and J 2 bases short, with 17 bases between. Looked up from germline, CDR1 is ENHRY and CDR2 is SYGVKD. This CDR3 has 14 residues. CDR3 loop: CATQGGQFQETQYF. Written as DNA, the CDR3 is TGTGCCACCCAGGGGGGACAGTTTCAAGAGACCCAGTACTTC.

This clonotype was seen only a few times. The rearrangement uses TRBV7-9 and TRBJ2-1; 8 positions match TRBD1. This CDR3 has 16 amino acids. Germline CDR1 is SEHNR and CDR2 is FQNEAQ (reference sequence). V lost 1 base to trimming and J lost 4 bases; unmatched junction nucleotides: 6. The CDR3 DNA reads TGTGCCAGCAGCTTAGGTGGCAGGGGGCGTTACAATGAGCAGTTCTTC. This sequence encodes CASSLGGRGRYNEQFF. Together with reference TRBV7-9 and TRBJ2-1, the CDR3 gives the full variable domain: DTGVSQNPRHKITKRGQNVTFRCDPISEHNRLYWYRQTLGQGPEFLTYFQNEAQLEKSRLLSDRFSAERPKGSFSTLEIQRTEQGDSAMYLCASSLGGRGRYNEQFFGPGTRLTVL.

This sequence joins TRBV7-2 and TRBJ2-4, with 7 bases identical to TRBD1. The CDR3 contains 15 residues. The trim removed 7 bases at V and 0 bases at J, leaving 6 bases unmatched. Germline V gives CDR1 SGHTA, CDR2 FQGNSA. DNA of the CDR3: TGTGCCAGCACTTCGGGACAGCTAGCCAAAAACATTCAGTACTTC. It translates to CASTSGQLAKNIQYF.

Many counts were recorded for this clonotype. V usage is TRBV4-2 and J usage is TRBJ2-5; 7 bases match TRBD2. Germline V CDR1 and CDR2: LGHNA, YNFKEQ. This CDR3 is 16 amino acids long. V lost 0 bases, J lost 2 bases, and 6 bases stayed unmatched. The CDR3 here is CASSQESRTSQETQYF. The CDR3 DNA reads TGTGCCAGCAGCCAAGAATCAAGGACTAGTCAAGAGACCCAGTACTTC.

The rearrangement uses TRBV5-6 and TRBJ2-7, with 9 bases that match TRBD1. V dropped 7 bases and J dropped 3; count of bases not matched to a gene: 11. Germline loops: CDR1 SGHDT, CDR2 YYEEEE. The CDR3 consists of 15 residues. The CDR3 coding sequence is TGTGCCAGCCACCCGGCCGGGACAGGGCGCTACGAGCAGTACTTC. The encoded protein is CASHPAGTGRYEQYF.

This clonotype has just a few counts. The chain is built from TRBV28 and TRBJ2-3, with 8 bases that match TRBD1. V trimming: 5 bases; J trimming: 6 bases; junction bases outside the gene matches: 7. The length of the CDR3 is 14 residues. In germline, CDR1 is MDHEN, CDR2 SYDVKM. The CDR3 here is CASSVTGGGDTQYF. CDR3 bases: TGTGCCAGCAGTGTAACAGGGGGTGGGGATACGCAGTATTTT.

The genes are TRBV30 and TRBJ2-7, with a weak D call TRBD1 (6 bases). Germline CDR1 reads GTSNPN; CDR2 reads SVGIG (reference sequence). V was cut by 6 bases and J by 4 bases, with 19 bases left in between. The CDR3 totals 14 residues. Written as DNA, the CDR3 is TGTGCCTGTCACACCGGGACATCGAGTTACGAGCAGTACTTC. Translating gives CACHTGTSSYEQYF.

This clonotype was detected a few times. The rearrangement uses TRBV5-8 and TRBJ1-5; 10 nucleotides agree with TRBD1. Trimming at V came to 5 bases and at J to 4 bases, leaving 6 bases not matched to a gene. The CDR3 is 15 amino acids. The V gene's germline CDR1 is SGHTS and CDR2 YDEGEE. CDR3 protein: CASRTGGARNQPQHF. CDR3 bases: TGTGCCAGCAGGACAGGGGGCGCAAGGAATCAGCCCCAGCATTTT.

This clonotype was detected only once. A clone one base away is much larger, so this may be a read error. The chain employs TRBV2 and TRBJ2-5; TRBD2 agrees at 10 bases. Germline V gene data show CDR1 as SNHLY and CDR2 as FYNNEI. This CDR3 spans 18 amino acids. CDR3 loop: CAISSSGRALLRSETQYF. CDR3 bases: TGTGCCATCAGTTCAAGCGGGAGGGCCCTGCTGAGGTCGGAGACCCAGTACTTC.

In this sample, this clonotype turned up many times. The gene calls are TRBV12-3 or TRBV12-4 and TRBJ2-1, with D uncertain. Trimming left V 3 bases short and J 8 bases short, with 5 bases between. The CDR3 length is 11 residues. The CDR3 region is CASSLTHEQFF. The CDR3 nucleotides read TGTGCCAGCAGTTTGACCCATGAGCAGTTCTTC.

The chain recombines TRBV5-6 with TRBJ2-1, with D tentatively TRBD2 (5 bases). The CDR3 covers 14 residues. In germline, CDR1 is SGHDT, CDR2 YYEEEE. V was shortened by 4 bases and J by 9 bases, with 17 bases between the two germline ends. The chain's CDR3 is CASSGVTPSGEQFF. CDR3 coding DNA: TGTGCCAGCAGCGGTGTTACCCCGAGCGGTGAGCAGTTCTTC.

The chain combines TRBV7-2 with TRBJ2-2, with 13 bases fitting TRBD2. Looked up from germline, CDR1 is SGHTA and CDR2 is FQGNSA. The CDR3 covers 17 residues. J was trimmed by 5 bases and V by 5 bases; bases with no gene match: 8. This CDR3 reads CASSPRTSGSRTGELFF. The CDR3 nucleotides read TGTGCCAGCAGCCCCCGGACTAGCGGGAGTAGGACCGGGGAGCTGTTTTTT.

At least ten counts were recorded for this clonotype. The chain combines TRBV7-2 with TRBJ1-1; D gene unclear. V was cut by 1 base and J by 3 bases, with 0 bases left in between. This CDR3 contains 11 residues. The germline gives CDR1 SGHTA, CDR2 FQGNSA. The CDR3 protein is CASSLDTEAFF. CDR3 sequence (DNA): TGTGCCAGCAGCTTAGACACTGAAGCTTTCTTT.